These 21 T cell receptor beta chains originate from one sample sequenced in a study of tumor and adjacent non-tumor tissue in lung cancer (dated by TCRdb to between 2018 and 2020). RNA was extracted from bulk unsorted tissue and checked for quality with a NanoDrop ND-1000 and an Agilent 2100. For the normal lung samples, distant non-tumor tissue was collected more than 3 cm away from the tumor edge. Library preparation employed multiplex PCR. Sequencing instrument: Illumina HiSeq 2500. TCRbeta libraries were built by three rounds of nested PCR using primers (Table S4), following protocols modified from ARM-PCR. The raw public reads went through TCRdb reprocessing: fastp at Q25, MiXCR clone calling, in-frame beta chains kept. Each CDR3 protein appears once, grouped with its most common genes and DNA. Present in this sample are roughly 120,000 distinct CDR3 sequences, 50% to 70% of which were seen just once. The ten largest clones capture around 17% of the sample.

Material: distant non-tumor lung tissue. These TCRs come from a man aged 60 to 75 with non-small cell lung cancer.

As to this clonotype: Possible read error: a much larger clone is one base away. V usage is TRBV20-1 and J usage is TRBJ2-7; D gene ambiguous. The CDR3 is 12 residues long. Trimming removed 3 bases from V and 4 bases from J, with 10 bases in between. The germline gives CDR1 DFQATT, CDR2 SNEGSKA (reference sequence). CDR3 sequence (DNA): TGCAGTGCTAGTTTGCGCTTGTACGAGCAGTACTTC. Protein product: CSASLRLYEQYF.

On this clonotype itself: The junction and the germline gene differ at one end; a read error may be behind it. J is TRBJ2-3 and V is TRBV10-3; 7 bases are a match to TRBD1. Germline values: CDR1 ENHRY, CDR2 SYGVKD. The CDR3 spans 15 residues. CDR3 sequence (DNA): TGTGCCATCGGTGAGTCTCGAGGGGGCACAGTTACGCAGTATTTT. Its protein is CAIGESRGGTVTQYF.

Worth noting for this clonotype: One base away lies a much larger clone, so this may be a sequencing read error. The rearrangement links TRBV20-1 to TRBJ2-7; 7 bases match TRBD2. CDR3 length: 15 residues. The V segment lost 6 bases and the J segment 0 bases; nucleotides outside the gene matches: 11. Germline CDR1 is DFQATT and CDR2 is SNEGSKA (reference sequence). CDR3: CSAEPGTNGSYEQYF. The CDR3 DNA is TGCAGTGCCGAGCCCGGGACTAACGGCTCCTACGAGCAGTACTTC.

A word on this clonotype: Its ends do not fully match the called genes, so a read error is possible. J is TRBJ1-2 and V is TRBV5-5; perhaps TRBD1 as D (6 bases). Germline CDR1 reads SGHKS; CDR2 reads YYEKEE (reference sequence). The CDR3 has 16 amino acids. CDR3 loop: CVSRLVAGRGVYGYTF. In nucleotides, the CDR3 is TGTGTCAGCAGATTGGTAGCCGGCAGGGGTGTCTATGGCTACACCTTC.

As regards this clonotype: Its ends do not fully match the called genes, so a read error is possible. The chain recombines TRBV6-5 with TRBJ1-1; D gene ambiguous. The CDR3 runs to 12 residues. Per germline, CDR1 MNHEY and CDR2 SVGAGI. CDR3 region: CVKNTVNTEASF. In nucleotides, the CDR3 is TGTGTCAAAAATACGGTGAACACTGAAGCTTCCTTT.

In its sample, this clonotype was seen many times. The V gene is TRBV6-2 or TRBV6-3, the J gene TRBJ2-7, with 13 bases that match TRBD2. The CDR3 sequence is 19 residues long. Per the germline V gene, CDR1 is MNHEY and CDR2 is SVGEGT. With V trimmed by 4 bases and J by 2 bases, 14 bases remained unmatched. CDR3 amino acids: CASSLLPGQGLAGAYEQYF. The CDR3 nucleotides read TGTGCCAGCAGTTTATTACCGGGACAAGGACTAGCGGGAGCCTACGAGCAGTACTTC.

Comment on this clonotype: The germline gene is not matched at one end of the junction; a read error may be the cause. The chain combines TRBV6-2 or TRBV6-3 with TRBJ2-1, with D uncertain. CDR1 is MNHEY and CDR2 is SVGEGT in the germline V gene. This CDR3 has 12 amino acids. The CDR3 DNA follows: TGTGCCAGTAGTACTTCGGTGCGTGAGCGGTTCTTC. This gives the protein CASSTSVRERFF.

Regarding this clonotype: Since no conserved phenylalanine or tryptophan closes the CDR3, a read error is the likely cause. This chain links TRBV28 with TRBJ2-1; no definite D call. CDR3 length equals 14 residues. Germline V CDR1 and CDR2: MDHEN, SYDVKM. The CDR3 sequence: CARSASRTYNEQFS. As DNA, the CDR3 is TGTGCCCGCAGTGCGAGTAGGACCTACAATGAGCAGTTCTCC.

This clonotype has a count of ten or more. Here the CDR3 reads CASCRGHTNEKLFF. DNA of the CDR3: TGTGCCAGCTGCAGGGGGCACACTAATGAAAAACTGTTTTTT. V and J are TRBV6-1 and TRBJ1-4; 8 nucleotides line up with TRBD1. Germline CDR1 reads MNHNS; CDR2 reads SASEGT. The V gene end was trimmed by 8 bases and the J gene end by 2 bases; junction bases not matched to a gene: 4. The CDR3 has 14 amino acids.

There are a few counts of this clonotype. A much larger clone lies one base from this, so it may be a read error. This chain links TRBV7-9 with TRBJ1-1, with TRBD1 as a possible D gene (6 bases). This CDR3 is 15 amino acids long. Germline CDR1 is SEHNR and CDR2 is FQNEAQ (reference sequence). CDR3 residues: CAGSGEKQGNTEAFF. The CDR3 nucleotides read TGTGCCGGCAGCGGGGAAAAACAGGGGAACACTGAAGCTTTCTTT.

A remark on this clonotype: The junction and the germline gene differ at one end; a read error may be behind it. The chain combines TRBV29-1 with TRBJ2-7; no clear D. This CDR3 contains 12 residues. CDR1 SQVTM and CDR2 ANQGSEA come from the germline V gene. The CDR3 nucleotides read TGCAGCGTCAACTCTCCTACGAGAGAGCAGTATTTC. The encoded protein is CSVNSPTREQYF.

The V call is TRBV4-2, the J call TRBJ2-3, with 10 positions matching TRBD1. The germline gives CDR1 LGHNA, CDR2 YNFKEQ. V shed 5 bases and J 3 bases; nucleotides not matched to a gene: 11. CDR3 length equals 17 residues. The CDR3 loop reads CASSVSGTGVFTDTQYF. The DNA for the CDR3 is TGTGCCAGCAGCGTCTCCGGGACAGGGGTTTTTACAGATACGCAGTATTTT.

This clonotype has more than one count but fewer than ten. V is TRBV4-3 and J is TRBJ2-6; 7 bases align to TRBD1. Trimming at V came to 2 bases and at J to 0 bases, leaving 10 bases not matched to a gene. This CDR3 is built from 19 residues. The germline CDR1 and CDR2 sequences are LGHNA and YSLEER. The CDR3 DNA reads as TGCGCCAGCAGCCAAAAGGGGGACAGCTCCGCCTCTGGGGCCAACGTCCTGACTTTC. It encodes CASSQKGDSSASGANVLTF.

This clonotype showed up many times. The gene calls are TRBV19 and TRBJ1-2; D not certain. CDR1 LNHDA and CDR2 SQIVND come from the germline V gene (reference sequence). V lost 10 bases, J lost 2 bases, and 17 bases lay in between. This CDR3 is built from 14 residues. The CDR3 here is CAIGAIGKNYGYTF. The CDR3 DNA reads TGTGCCATCGGAGCCATTGGGAAGAACTATGGCTACACCTTC. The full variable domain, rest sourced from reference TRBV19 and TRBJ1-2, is DGGITQSPKYLFRKEGQNVTLSCEQNLNHDAMYWYRQDPGQGLRLIYYSQIVNDFQKGDIAEGYSVSREKKESFPLTVTSAQKNPTAFYLCAIGAIGKNYGYTFGSGTRLTVV.

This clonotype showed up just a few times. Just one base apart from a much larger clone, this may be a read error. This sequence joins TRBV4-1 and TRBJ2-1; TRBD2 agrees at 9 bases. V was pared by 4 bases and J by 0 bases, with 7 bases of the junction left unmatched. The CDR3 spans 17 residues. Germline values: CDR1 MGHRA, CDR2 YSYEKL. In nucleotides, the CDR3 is TGCGCCAGCAGCCCCCGGACTAGCGAGAACTCCTACAATGAGCAGTTCTTC. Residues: CASSPRTSENSYNEQFF.

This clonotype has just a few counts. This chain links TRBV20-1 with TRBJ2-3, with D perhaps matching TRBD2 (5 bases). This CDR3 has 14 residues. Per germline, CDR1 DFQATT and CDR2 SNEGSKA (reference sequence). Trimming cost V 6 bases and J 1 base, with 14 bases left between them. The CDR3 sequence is CSARRADRTDTQYF. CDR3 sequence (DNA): TGCAGTGCCAGGAGAGCGGACCGCACAGATACGCAGTATTTT.

The CDR3 nucleotides are TGTGCCAGCAGTGATAAGTATGGCTACACCTTC. Translated: CASSDKYGYTF. The V and J genes are TRBV2 and TRBJ1-2; no clear D gene. Germline V gives CDR1 SNHLY, CDR2 FYNNEI. This CDR3 region has 11 residues. Trimming removed 3 bases at V and 5 bases at J, with 4 bases between.

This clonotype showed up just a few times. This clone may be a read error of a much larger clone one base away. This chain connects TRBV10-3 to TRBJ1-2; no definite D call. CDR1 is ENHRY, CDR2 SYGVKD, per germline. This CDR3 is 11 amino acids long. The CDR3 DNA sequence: TGTGCCATCAAGCTTAACTATGCCTACACCTTC. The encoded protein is CAIKLNYAYTF.

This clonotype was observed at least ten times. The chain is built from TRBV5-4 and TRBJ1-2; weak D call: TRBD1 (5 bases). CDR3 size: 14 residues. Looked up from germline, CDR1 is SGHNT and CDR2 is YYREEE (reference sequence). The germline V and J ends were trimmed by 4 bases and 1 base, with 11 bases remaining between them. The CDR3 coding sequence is TGTGCCAGCAGCCAGGACAAGAATAACTATGGCTACACCTTC. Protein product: CASSQDKNNYGYTF.

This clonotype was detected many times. The CDR3 coding sequence is TGCGCCAGCAGCCCTGGACTAGCGGAGCTCTACGAGCAGTACTTC. Protein sequence: CASSPGLAELYEQYF. The chain is built from TRBV5-1 and TRBJ2-7, with 10 bases matching TRBD2. CDR1 SGHRS and CDR2 YFSETQ come from the germline V gene. With V trimmed by 4 bases and J by 3 bases, 7 bases remained unmatched. CDR3 length: 15 amino acids.

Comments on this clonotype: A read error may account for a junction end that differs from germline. The CDR3 is CASGDPNTEVFF. The CDR3 region has the DNA TGTGCCAGCGGGGACCCGAACACTGAAGTTTTCTTT. The V gene is TRBV6-5, the J gene TRBJ1-1; weak D call: TRBD1 (5 bases). CDR1 is MNHEY, CDR2 SVGAGI, per germline. This CDR3 comprises 12 residues.